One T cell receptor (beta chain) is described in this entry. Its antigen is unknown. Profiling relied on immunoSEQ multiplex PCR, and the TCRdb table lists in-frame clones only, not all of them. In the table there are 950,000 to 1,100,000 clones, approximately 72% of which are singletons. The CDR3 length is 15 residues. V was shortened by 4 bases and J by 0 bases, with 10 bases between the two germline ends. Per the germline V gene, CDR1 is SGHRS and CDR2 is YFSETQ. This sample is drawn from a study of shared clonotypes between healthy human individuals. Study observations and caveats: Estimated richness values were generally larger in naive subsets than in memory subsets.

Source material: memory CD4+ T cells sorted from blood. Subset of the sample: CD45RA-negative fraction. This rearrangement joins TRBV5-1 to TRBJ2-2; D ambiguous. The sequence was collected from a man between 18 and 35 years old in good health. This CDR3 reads CASSVTPANTGELFF. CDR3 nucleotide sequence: TGCGCCAGCAGCGTAACACCGGCGAACACCGGGGAGCTGTTTTTT.